The clone carrying this T cell receptor (beta chain) was observed a handful of times. What it binds is not known. After constant-region reverse-primer amplification, full-length variable regions underwent semi-nested PCR with Nested Universal Primer A. TCRdb re-called the 5' RACE reads through MiXCR, storing one row per CDR3 protein. The sample lists 50,000 to 70,000 distinct CDR3 sequences, less than 25% occurring once. Tregs were sorted as CD4+CD25+CD127-/low cells. Germline V gives CDR1 MNHNY, CDR2 SVGAGI (reference sequence). CDR3 length equals 13 residues. The V and J ends lost 6 bases and 11 bases, in that order; junction bases with no gene match: 12. Study findings and constraints: The larger cohort examined one V-J beta rearrangement, not whole repertoires. The TCR gene usage of tumor memory CD4+ T cells clustered together with blood and lymph node memory CD4+ cells and with lymph node naive CD4+ cells. Tumor Tregs overlapped most with tumor, then blood, naive CD4+ cells.

Sequencing was done on a sample of tumor-infiltrating Tregs sorted from the breast tumor. This TCR was recovered from a female donor with breast cancer. The gene calls are TRBV6-6 and TRBJ1-1; 7 bases match TRBD1. CDR3 coding DNA: TGTGCCAGCAGACGAGACCATACAGGGGTGGCTTTCTTT. Residues: CASRRDHTGVAFF.